The 15 T cell receptor beta chains given below trace back to one sample, sequenced in a study of vaccination and CD4 T cells after COVID-19. As for treatment: roughly 11-day PBMC culture with coronavirus spike peptide pools or control peptides (ViraFEST assay). For these receptors, no antigen is known. Researchers used the Oncomine TCR Beta short-read assay to sequence DNA from cultured CD4+ T cells. TCRdb analysed the PCR reads with MiXCR anew, one entry per CDR3 protein. Here the sample spans over 20,000 distinct CDR3 sequences, around 66% being singletons. Source material: CD4+ T cells from blood, cultured in vitro. Receptors were obtained from a human donor who had recovered from COVID-19.

The chain carries TRBV7-6 and TRBJ2-5, with 9 bases aligning to TRBD1. The trim removed 5 bases at V and 5 bases at J, leaving 6 bases unmatched. The CDR3 has 14 amino acids. Germline CDR1 reads SGHVS; CDR2 reads FNYEAQ. CDR3 nucleotide sequence: TGTGCCAGCAGCCGTCGGGACAGGGAGGAGACCCAGTACTTC. It codes for CASSRRDREETQYF.

The gene calls are TRBV28 and TRBJ2-2; 8 nucleotides match TRBD2. The trim removed 7 bases at V and 4 bases at J, leaving 5 bases unmatched. Germline assignment: CDR1 MDHEN and CDR2 SYDVKM. The CDR3 loop spans 14 amino acids. CDR3 bases: TGTGCCAGCATTACTAGCGGAGTCACCGGGGAGCTGTTTTTT. Encoded protein: CASITSGVTGELFF.

The chain joins TRBV7-2 to TRBJ1-2; perhaps TRBD1 as D (6 bases). Germline CDR1 reads SGHTA; CDR2 reads FQGNSA. There are 13 residues in the CDR3. Between the trimmed V and J ends, which lost 1 base and 8 bases, there was a span of 11 bases. The CDR3, as DNA: TGTGCCAGCAGCTTAGACGGGGGGCGCGGCTACACCTTC. Protein sequence: CASSLDGGRGYTF.

The chain joins TRBV6-1 to TRBJ1-6; D is ambiguous. This CDR3 region has 15 residues. CDR1 and CDR2 from the germline V gene are MNHNS and SASEGT. Trimming took 7 bases from V and 10 from J, leaving 20 bases between them. The CDR3 sequence is CASNLQSRSHSPLHF. The DNA of the CDR3 is TGTGCCAGCAACCTTCAATCCAGATCCCACTCACCCCTCCACTTT.

This clonotype has just a few counts. The genes are TRBV27 and TRBJ1-1; 8 positions agree with TRBD1. Trimming removed 4 bases from V and 7 bases from J; junction bases left unmatched: 17. The V gene's germline CDR1 is MNHEY and CDR2 SMNVEV (reference sequence). The CDR3 contains 17 residues. The DNA of the CDR3 is TGTGCCAGCAGTTCAGGACTGGGACAGGCCAAAAGGGATGAAGCTTTCTTT. This codes for CASSSGLGQAKRDEAFF.

This clonotype has a handful of counts. This sequence joins TRBV20-1 and TRBJ1-1; 7 bases are shared with TRBD1. V lost 2 bases to trimming and J lost 2 bases; unmatched junction nucleotides: 5. The length of the CDR3 is 14 residues. Germline V gene sequence: CDR1 DFQATT, CDR2 SNEGSKA (reference sequence). The CDR3 reads CSARKGQTNTEAFF. DNA for the CDR3: TGCAGTGCTAGAAAGGGACAGACTAACACTGAAGCTTTCTTT.

The chain has TRBV7-8 and TRBJ1-4, with D possibly matching TRBD1 (5 bases). Germline CDR1 reads SGHVS; CDR2 reads FQNEAQ. There are 14 residues in the CDR3. Trimming cost V 5 bases and J 3 bases, with 10 bases left between them. The CDR3 bases are TGTGCCAGCAGCCGGGGGGGGGCTAATGAAAAACTGTTTTTT. Its protein is CASSRGGANEKLFF. Based on the CDR3 plus reference TRBV7-8 and TRBJ1-4, the full variable domain is GAGVSQSPRYKVAKRGQDVALRCDPISGHVSLFWYQQALGQGPEFLTYFQNEAQLDKSGLPSDRFFAERPEGSVSTLKIQRTQQEDSAVYLCASSRGGANEKLFFGSGTQLSVL.

CDR3 amino acids: CSALYYNEQFF. The CDR3 DNA reads as TGCAGTGCTCTCTACTACAATGAGCAGTTCTTC. This chain joins TRBV20-1 and TRBJ2-1; no definite D call. The CDR3 length is 11 residues. Germline V gives CDR1 DFQATT, CDR2 SNEGSKA (reference sequence). The V and J ends lost 5 bases and 3 bases respectively, with 5 bases between them.

This chain joins TRBV2 and TRBJ1-2; tentative D call: TRBD1 (5 bases). V lost 6 bases to trimming and J lost 2 bases, with 13 bases between them. The CDR3 covers 14 residues. In germline, CDR1 is SNHLY, CDR2 FYNNEI. The CDR3 here is CASREQGVNYGYTF. The CDR3 DNA reads TGTGCCAGCAGGGAGCAGGGAGTAAACTATGGCTACACCTTC. The variable domain in full, with the rest retrieved from reference TRBV2 and TRBJ1-2, is EPEVTQTPSHQVTQMGQEVILRCVPISNHLYFYWYRQILGQKVEFLVSFYNNEISEKSEIFDDQFSVERPDGSNFTLKIRSTKLEDSAMYFCASREQGVNYGYTFGSGTRLTVV.

The chain has TRBV6-2 or TRBV6-3 and TRBJ2-3; no reliable D call. The CDR3 consists of 13 residues. Germline V lookup: CDR1 MNHEY, CDR2 SVGEGT. Deletions cut 4 bases from V and 4 bases from J, with 9 bases between. The CDR3 loop reads CASSSIRSDTQYF. The DNA of the CDR3 is TGTGCCAGCAGTTCGATTAGGTCAGATACGCAGTATTTT.

The CDR3 spells CASSLLAVRGNGYTF. DNA of the CDR3: TGTGCCAGCAGTTTATTGGCCGTCAGGGGTAATGGCTACACCTTC. This chain joins TRBV28 and TRBJ1-2; possible D gene TRBD1, 6 bases. The CDR3 totals 15 residues. Germline CDR1 and CDR2: MDHEN and SYDVKM. The V and J ends lost 1 base and 6 bases respectively, with 15 bases between them.

The rearrangement links TRBV19 to TRBJ1-5; D remains ambiguous. The germline gives CDR1 LNHDA, CDR2 SQIVND (reference sequence). This CDR3 has 11 amino acids. The CDR3 protein is CAVGRNQPQHF. In DNA, the CDR3 is TGTGCAGTGGGCCGAAATCAGCCCCAGCATTTT.

The CDR3 region is CASSSREGSSGRKNNEQFF. The CDR3 DNA reads as TGTGCCAGCAGCTCCAGAGAGGGGTCTAGCGGGAGAAAAAACAATGAGCAGTTCTTC. The chain is built from TRBV7-9 and TRBJ2-1, with TRBD2 matching 10 bases. V shed 4 bases and J 5 bases; nucleotides not matched to a gene: 17. From germline, CDR1 is SEHNR and CDR2 FQNEAQ (reference sequence). The CDR3 loop spans 19 amino acids. The variable domain in full, with the rest retrieved from reference TRBV7-9 and TRBJ2-1, is DTGVSQNPRHKITKRGQNVTFRCDPISEHNRLYWYRQTLGQGPEFLTYFQNEAQLEKSRLLSDRFSAERPKGSFSTLEIQRTEQGDSAMYLCASSSREGSSGRKNNEQFFGPGTRLTVL.

This clonotype appeared a few times. This chain connects TRBV6-1 to TRBJ1-5; D gene unclear. CDR3 length: 12 residues. Trimming pared 6 bases from V and 6 bases from J, leaving 9 bases between. CDR1 and CDR2 (germline): MNHNS, SASEGT. CDR3 protein: CASSDTSQPQHF. The CDR3 region has the DNA TGTGCCAGCAGCGATACAAGTCAGCCCCAGCATTTT.

Only a few counts were recorded for this clonotype. The chain joins TRBV27 to TRBJ2-7; TRBD2 might be the D (5 bases). The CDR3 loop spans 14 amino acids. V shed 2 bases and J shed 7 bases, with 15 bases lying between them. Germline-derived CDR1 and CDR2 are MNHEY and SMNVEV (reference sequence). CDR3 in amino acids: CASSLTITRGEQYF. CDR3 nucleotide sequence: TGTGCCAGCAGTTTAACCATCACACGGGGAGAGCAGTACTTC.